A single sample is the source of the 32 T cell receptor beta chains below, sequenced in a study of regulatory T cells in long-lasting Graves disease (TCRdb year 2021). The sample's time point, from its label and the paper: persistent/refractory GD, antithyroid drugs over 5 years with positive TRAb. For both TCR sequencing and RNA sequencing, RNA was extracted from PBMCs in TRIzol. The protocol used for the library was multiplex PCR. Sequencing instrument: Illumina HiSeq 4000. iRepertoire HTBI primers and Arm-PCR amplification of CDR3 regions were used to construct TCR beta libraries. The public sequencing data were trimmed at Q25 with fastp and processed into clonotypes with MiXCR by TCRdb, which kept only in-frame beta chains. Identical CDR3 protein sequences are pooled into one entry, listed with their most common genes and DNA. The sample profile shows fewer than 450,000 distinct CDR3 sequences; around 20% of them were found once. The ten largest clones capture roughly a quarter of the sample.

Sample: peripheral blood mononuclear cells (PBMCs), taken when the disease was refractory, from a patient treated with antithyroid drugs. These receptors all come from a female donor with Graves disease.

This chain joins TRBV30 and TRBJ1-2; D is perhaps TRBD1 (5 bases). V lost 2 bases and J 6 bases, leaving 22 bases between the germline ends. The germline CDR1 and CDR2 sequences are GTSNPN and SVGIG (reference sequence). CDR3 size: 16 residues. The CDR3 bases are TGTGCCTGGAGTCCACATGGATTGGGGACGAGGGATGGCTACACCTTC. Its translation is CAWSPHGLGTRDGYTF.

CDR3 in DNA: TGTGCCAGCACGGGGGGAAAGGACACCCCCTACGAGCAGTACTTC. This encodes CASTGGKDTPYEQYF. The chain employs TRBV6-1 and TRBJ2-7; 7 nucleotides match TRBD2. With 7 bases clipped from V and 2 bases from J, the junction kept 11 bases outside the gene matches. This CDR3 comprises 15 residues. Germline V gives CDR1 MNHNS, CDR2 SASEGT.

The genes are TRBV27 and TRBJ1-5; 9 bases fit TRBD1. CDR1 and CDR2 (germline): MNHEY, SMNVEV (reference sequence). This CDR3 contains 17 residues. The ends lost 4 bases at V and 5 bases at J; junction bases unmatched: 12. The CDR3 DNA reads as TGTGCCAGCAGTTCTAGCGGGCGGGGACAGGGCTATCAGCCCCAGCATTTT. Encoded protein: CASSSSGRGQGYQPQHF.

Note on this clonotype: A much larger clone is a single base away; this may be a read error. V is TRBV18 and J is TRBJ2-7; 7 nucleotides agree with TRBD2. CDR3 length: 14 amino acids. Per germline, CDR1 KGHSH and CDR2 LQKENI. The CDR3: CANSPREGLGEQYF. The CDR3 nucleotides read TGTGCCAACTCACCCAGGGAGGGCCTCGGAGAGCAGTACTTC.

This chain uses TRBV20-1 with TRBJ2-5; D is undetermined. V was cut by 4 bases and J by 5 bases, with 14 bases left in between. Germline lookup yields CDR1 DFQATT and CDR2 SNEGSKA (reference sequence). CDR3 size: 13 residues. The CDR3 here is CSATLRVTETQYF. CDR3 in DNA: TGCAGTGCTACCCTAAGGGTTACGGAGACCCAGTACTTC.

V and J are TRBV28 and TRBJ2-3; the match to TRBD2 covers 10 bases. Germline V gene sequence: CDR1 MDHEN, CDR2 SYDVKM. Unmatched junction bases numbered 6, after V lost 2 bases and J lost 7 bases. The CDR3 sequence is 15 residues long. The CDR3 sequence: CASSLLAGDSNTQYF. The CDR3 DNA reads as TGTGCCAGCAGTTTACTAGCGGGAGATTCCAATACGCAGTATTTT. The whole variable domain, filled in from reference TRBV28 and TRBJ2-3, reads DVKVTQSSRYLVKRTGEKVFLECVQDMDHENMFWYRQDPGLGLRLIYFSYDVKMKEKGDIPEGYSVSREKKERFSLILESASTNQTSMYLCASSLLAGDSNTQYFGPGTRLTVL.

This clonotype was seen more than once but under ten times. This chain links TRBV3-1 with TRBJ1-5; D is uncertain. Trimming stripped 1 base from V and 6 bases from J, with 10 bases between. The CDR3 loop spans 14 amino acids. Germline values: CDR1 LGHDT, CDR2 YNNKEL (reference sequence). DNA for the CDR3: TGTGCCAGCAGCCAAGCCCCGGGTGCTCAGCCCCAGCATTTT. It codes for CASSQAPGAQPQHF.

This clonotype has just a few counts. Because it lacks the conserved phenylalanine or tryptophan at the end, this CDR3 is likely a read error. V gene TRBV20-1 combines with J gene TRBJ2-5; no clear D gene. V was cut by 3 bases and J by 3 bases, with 17 bases left in between. Germline CDR1 DFQATT, CDR2 SNEGSKA (reference sequence). The length of the CDR3 is 15 residues. This CDR3 reads CSARGSTPREETQYS. CDR3 sequence (DNA): TGCAGTGCTAGGGGGTCGACCCCGCGCGAAGAGACCCAGTACTCC.

The chain is built from TRBV9 and TRBJ1-1; TRBD1 might be the D (5 bases). This CDR3 is built from 15 residues. V lost 0 bases, J lost 2 bases, and 11 bases lay in between. Germline loops: CDR1 SGDLS, CDR2 YYNGEE. CDR3 protein: CASSVDGTGNTEAFF. For the CDR3, the DNA is TGTGCCAGCAGCGTAGACGGGACGGGCAACACTGAAGCTTTCTTT.

This clonotype turned up a few times. The genes are TRBV7-9 and TRBJ1-6, with TRBD1 matching 7 bases. V gave up 4 bases and J gave up 8 bases; unmatched junction bases: 5. CDR3 length: 14 residues. Looked up from germline, CDR1 is SEHNR and CDR2 is FQNEAQ (reference sequence). The CDR3 spells CASSSRGIDSPLHF. For the CDR3, the DNA is TGTGCCAGCAGCTCCAGGGGGATAGATTCACCCCTCCACTTT.

V and J are TRBV15 and TRBJ2-7; D is unresolved. Germline lookup yields CDR1 LNHNV and CDR2 YYDKDF (reference sequence). Deletions cut 0 bases from V and 1 base from J, with 7 bases between. The CDR3 is 14 residues long. In nucleotides, the CDR3 is TGTGCCACCAGCAGAGATTTAGGGTCCTACGAGCAGTACTTC. Protein: CATSRDLGSYEQYF.

This chain links TRBV19 with TRBJ2-2, with D perhaps matching TRBD1 (6 bases). Germline-derived CDR1 and CDR2 are LNHDA and SQIVND (reference sequence). CDR3 length: 17 residues. Between the trimmed V and J ends, which lost 3 bases and 3 bases, there was a span of 17 bases. The CDR3 here is CASSISGLGQYTGELFF. CDR3 DNA: TGTGCCAGTAGTATTTCGGGGCTCGGACAGTACACCGGGGAGCTGTTTTTT.

V gene TRBV6-1 combines with J gene TRBJ1-1; D gene ambiguous. The CDR3 is made up of 13 amino acids. CDR1 is MNHNS, CDR2 SASEGT, per germline. Trimming stripped 2 bases from V and 0 bases from J, with 4 bases between. The DNA for the CDR3 is TGTGCCAGCAGTGAATCCCTGAACACTGAAGCTTTCTTT. Encoded protein: CASSESLNTEAFF.

This clonotype was observed many times. V usage is TRBV3-1 and J usage is TRBJ1-5; no firm D call. V gave up 6 bases and J gave up 0 bases, with 12 bases separating them. The V gene's germline CDR1 is LGHDT and CDR2 YNNKEL (reference sequence). The CDR3 is 15 residues long. CDR3 DNA: TGTGCCAGCAGTCATGACGGATATAGCAATCAGCCCCAGCATTTT. Residues: CASSHDGYSNQPQHF.

This CDR3 reads CASVSSTRSYEQYF. CDR3 coding DNA: TGTGCCAGCGTATCATCGACTAGAAGCTACGAGCAGTACTTC. The rearrangement links TRBV6-2 or TRBV6-3 to TRBJ2-7; D perhaps matches TRBD2 (6 bases). Germline V gene lookup returns CDR1 MNHEY and CDR2 SVGEGT. The V end was cut by 8 bases, the J end by 3 bases, with 17 bases between. CDR3 length: 14 amino acids.

At least ten counts were recorded for this clonotype. This chain uses TRBV28 with TRBJ2-7; no definite D call. There are 13 residues in the CDR3. The germline V and J ends were trimmed by 1 base and 3 bases, with 7 bases remaining between them. Germline V gene sequence: CDR1 MDHEN, CDR2 SYDVKM. The DNA for the CDR3 is TGTGCCAGCAGTTTATACATAGGCTACGAGCAGTACTTC. As protein: CASSLYIGYEQYF.

V gene TRBV10-3 combines with J gene TRBJ2-5, with D possibly matching TRBD2 (5 bases). This CDR3 has 14 amino acids. CDR1 and CDR2 from the germline V gene are ENHRY and SYGVKD. V was clipped by 6 bases and J by 3 bases, with 14 bases between them. The CDR3 reads CAIRETGIKETQYF. CDR3 nucleotide sequence: TGTGCCATCAGAGAGACCGGGATAAAAGAGACCCAGTACTTC.

This clonotype turned up a few times. The chain joins TRBV7-2 to TRBJ1-1; D not resolved. The germline gives CDR1 SGHTA, CDR2 FQGNSA. V was shortened by 3 bases and J by 5 bases, with 16 bases between the two germline ends. This CDR3 contains 15 residues. The DNA of the CDR3 is TGTGCCAGCAGCTTCGGGAGAAGCATTAGGACTGAAGCTTTCTTT. This gives the protein CASSFGRSIRTEAFF.

This clonotype was detected many times. The chain joins TRBV19 to TRBJ1-2; the D gene is possibly TRBD1 (6 bases). This CDR3 contains 14 residues. Trimming cost V 4 bases and J 4 bases, with 13 bases left between them. Germline lookup yields CDR1 LNHDA and CDR2 SQIVND (reference sequence). CDR3 DNA sequence: TGTGCCAGTAGTACCGCGGACAGTATCTATGGCTACACCTTC. It specifies CASSTADSIYGYTF.

This clonotype was found a few times. This chain connects TRBV7-8 to TRBJ2-2, with D tentatively TRBD2 (5 bases). Germline lookup yields CDR1 SGHVS and CDR2 FQNEAQ. This CDR3 contains 14 residues. The V end was cut by 8 bases, the J end by 0 bases, with 10 bases between. The CDR3 region is CASRPGANTGELFF. The CDR3 DNA follows: TGTGCCAGCCGGCCCGGGGCGAACACCGGGGAGCTGTTTTTT.

This clonotype was observed many times. A junction end diverges from the germline sequence, so it may reflect a read error. The CDR3 reads CASSLSGQETQYF. CDR3 DNA sequence: TGTGCCAGCAGCTTATCTGGCCAAGAGACCCAGTACTTC. This chain joins TRBV5-1 and TRBJ2-5, with D uncertain. Germline V gene data show CDR1 as SGHRS and CDR2 as YFSETQ. CDR3 size: 13 residues.

The sample holds many counts of this clonotype. The CDR3 reads CASSLGTGGYGYTF. The DNA of the CDR3 is TGTGCCAGCAGTTTGGGGACAGGGGGCTATGGCTACACCTTC. The V call is TRBV28, the J call TRBJ1-2; 11 nucleotides align to TRBD1. V gave up 3 bases and J gave up 4 bases; unmatched junction bases: 1. Germline V lookup: CDR1 MDHEN, CDR2 SYDVKM. CDR3 length: 14 amino acids.

The chain is built from TRBV6-1 and TRBJ1-6; D is perhaps TRBD1 (6 bases). Per germline, CDR1 MNHNS and CDR2 SASEGT. This CDR3 is 17 amino acids long. V gave up 5 bases and J gave up 4 bases, with 18 bases separating them. CDR3 bases: TGTGCCAGCAGTACCACCGAGGGGGGCGATTATAATTCACCCCTCCACTTT. The encoded protein is CASSTTEGGDYNSPLHF.

The chain is built from TRBV4-1 and TRBJ2-5, with D possibly being TRBD1 or TRBD2 (5 bases each). V lost 2 bases and J 2 bases, leaving 15 bases between the germline ends. Germline-derived CDR1 and CDR2 are MGHRA and YSYEKL. The CDR3 has 16 residues. In DNA, the CDR3 is TGCGCCAGCAGCCAACCCCCGGGACGGAAGCAAGAGACCCAGTACTTC. Its protein product is CASSQPPGRKQETQYF.

This rearrangement joins TRBV19 to TRBJ2-2; TRBD2 aligns across 11 bases. The J segment lost 1 base and the V segment lost 8 bases, leaving 6 bases of the junction unmatched. Per the germline V gene, CDR1 is LNHDA and CDR2 is SQIVND (reference sequence). This CDR3 has 16 amino acids. CDR3 in DNA: TGTGCCAGTCGATTACTAGCGGGAGAGAACACCGGGGAGCTGTTTTTT. Protein product: CASRLLAGENTGELFF.

The chain uses TRBV2 and TRBJ2-7; D might be TRBD2 (6 bases). With 5 bases removed from V and 1 base from J, the gap between germline ends came to 18 bases. Germline assignment: CDR1 SNHLY and CDR2 FYNNEI. The CDR3 length is 16 residues. The DNA for the CDR3 is TGTGCCAGCAGTCGCTTAAGGGGAGGATTTTCCTACGAGCAGTACTTC. Residues: CASSRLRGGFSYEQYF.

In its sample, this clonotype was seen many times. The V gene is TRBV6-1, the J gene TRBJ1-2; 7 nucleotides line up with TRBD1. CDR1 and CDR2 (germline): MNHNS, SASEGT. The CDR3 has 17 residues. The J segment lost 1 base and the V segment lost 7 bases, leaving 15 bases of the junction unmatched. CDR3 DNA: TGTGCCAGCAAAAGGGGGGAGAGCAGGGGGATTAACTATGGCTACACCTTC. Encoded protein: CASKRGESRGINYGYTF.

The genes are TRBV19 and TRBJ2-1, with D possibly called TRBD1 or TRBD2 (5 bases each). Germline CDR1 is LNHDA and CDR2 is SQIVND (reference sequence). The CDR3 runs to 13 residues. Between the trimmed V and J ends, which lost 4 bases and 6 bases, there was a span of 10 bases. The CDR3 DNA is TGTGCCAGTAGTAACCGGGACCGCAATGAGCAGTTCTTC. Translated, it gives CASSNRDRNEQFF.

This clonotype showed up just a few times. The rearrangement uses TRBV11-2 and TRBJ2-2; TRBD2 matches 8 bases. The V gene's germline CDR1 is SGHAT and CDR2 FQNNGV. The CDR3 is 14 amino acids. Trimming removed 4 bases from V and 5 bases from J; junction bases left unmatched: 3. For the CDR3, the DNA is TGTGCCAGCAGCTCGCGGGGGGCAACCGGGGAGCTGTTTTTT. Protein sequence: CASSSRGATGELFF. Supplemented by reference TRBV11-2 and TRBJ2-2, the full variable domain reads EAGVAQSPRYKIIEKRQSVAFWCNPISGHATLYWYQQILGQGPKLLIQFQNNGVVDDSQLPKDRFSAERLKGVDSTLKIQPAKLEDSAVYLCASSSRGATGELFFGEGSRLTVL.

Comment on this clonotype: A much more abundant neighbour one base away suggests this may be a read error. The CDR3 sequence is CASGYVGTRKEKLFF. The CDR3, as DNA: TGTGCCAGCGGTTACGTGGGGACGCGGAAAGAAAAACTGTTTTTT. The rearrangement joins TRBV6-9 to TRBJ1-4; D is perhaps TRBD1 (5 bases). From germline, CDR1 is MNHGY and CDR2 SVAAGI. CDR3 length: 15 residues.

This clonotype showed up just a few times. This chain joins TRBV7-2 and TRBJ2-7; the D gene is possibly TRBD1 (6 bases). CDR3 length: 14 amino acids. Trimming took off 5 bases at V and 1 base at J, with 12 bases between the two ends. Germline CDR1 is SGHTA and CDR2 is FQGNSA. The CDR3: CASSQGHASYEQYF. The CDR3 bases are TGTGCCAGCAGCCAGGGACACGCTTCCTACGAGCAGTACTTC.

This clonotype was picked up many times. The genes are TRBV27 and TRBJ1-3, with D unclear. Germline CDR1 and CDR2: MNHEY and SMNVEV (reference sequence). CDR3 length: 15 amino acids. Between the trimmed V and J ends, which lost 2 bases and 7 bases, there was a span of 15 bases. In DNA form, the CDR3 reads TGTGCCAGCAGTTTAGGTCTCTCCTCTTCGAACACCATATATTTT. Translating gives CASSLGLSSSNTIYF.